A single sample is the source of the 8 T cell receptor beta chains below, sequenced in a study of CD8+ T cells in alopecia areata (dated by TCRdb to the late 2010s). Library method: the immunoSEQ multiplex PCR assay. To provide template for TCR sequencing, every sample had RNA extracted and reverse transcribed into cDNA. TCRdb mirrors the immuneACCESS table, restricted to in-frame sequences. Some clones are absent from its copies; in checked studies, under half trace to an unresolved V gene, and the reason for the others is unknown. The sample table contains around 200,000 clones; only one count was recorded for 64% of them. The ten most abundant clones make up about 4.2% of the sample. Per the publication, the time point label means: more than 3 weeks on oral tofacitinib. What this sample's treatment or condition label stands for: oral pan-JAK inhibitor, 5-10 mg twice daily. Here the sequenced sample was CD4+ T cells sorted from blood, taken at week 4, from a patient treated with tofacitinib. The source is a human donor with alopecia areata.

In this sample, this clone turned up a few times. The J gene is TRBJ2-1, the V gene TRBV15; D unclear. From germline, CDR1 is LNHNV and CDR2 YYDKDF (reference sequence). Trimming cost V 1 base and J 4 bases, with 2 bases left between them. The CDR3 consists of 12 residues. The CDR3 reads CATSRVYNEQFF. CDR3 sequence (DNA): TGTGCCACCAGCAGAGTGTACAATGAGCAGTTCTTC.

The rearrangement links TRBV5-1 to TRBJ2-5; 7 bases are a match to TRBD1. Germline trimming cut 4 bases from V and 2 bases from J; bases unmatched to any gene: 5. The CDR3 is 14 amino acids. Germline assignment: CDR1 SGHRS and CDR2 YFSETQ. The CDR3 sequence: CASSPQGFQETQYF. The CDR3 bases are TGCGCCAGCAGCCCACAGGGGTTTCAAGAGACCCAGTACTTC.

This clone has more than one count but fewer than ten. The chain couples TRBV29-1 to TRBJ2-6, with D unclear. V was shortened by 0 bases and J by 0 bases, with 9 bases between the two germline ends. The germline gives CDR1 SQVTM, CDR2 ANQGSEA. The CDR3 is made up of 16 amino acids. The DNA of the CDR3 is TGCAGCGTTGAAGATCGGCAAGCCTCTGGGGCCAACGTCCTGACTTTC. Protein: CSVEDRQASGANVLTF.

The table lists this clone with a few counts. This chain uses TRBV29-1 with TRBJ2-5; tentative D call: TRBD2 (5 bases). Germline V gene data show CDR1 as SQVTM and CDR2 as ANQGSEA. Trimming stripped 5 bases from V and 5 bases from J, with 9 bases between. The CDR3 has 11 residues. The CDR3 region has the DNA TGCAGCGTTTCCCCGGGGGAGACCCAGTACTTC. It yields the protein CSVSPGETQYF.

The chain employs TRBV2 and TRBJ1-2; 7 bases line up with TRBD1. This CDR3 region has 14 residues. Germline CDR1 SNHLY, CDR2 FYNNEI. V lost 6 bases and J lost 4; bases outside the gene matches: 8. The CDR3 here is CASRKEAGGYGYTF. CDR3 in DNA: TGTGCCAGCAGAAAGGAGGCAGGGGGCTATGGCTACACCTTC. The whole variable domain, filled in from reference TRBV2 and TRBJ1-2, reads EPEVTQTPSHQVTQMGQEVILRCVPISNHLYFYWYRQILGQKVEFLVSFYNNEISEKSEIFDDQFSVERPDGSNFTLKIRSTKLEDSAMYFCASRKEAGGYGYTFGSGTRLTVV.

The chain employs TRBV29-1 and TRBJ2-6; no definite D call. The CDR3 is made up of 12 amino acids. V was trimmed by 8 bases and J by 2 bases, leaving 7 bases between them. Germline V gene data show CDR1 as SQVTM and CDR2 as ANQGSEA. CDR3 DNA: TGCAGCATCTCAACTGGGGCCAACGTCCTGACTTTC. It codes for CSISTGANVLTF.

The chain links TRBV30 to TRBJ1-6, with D perhaps TRBD1 (6 bases). The length of the CDR3 is 16 residues. V gave up 0 bases and J gave up 7 bases, with 16 bases separating them. Germline V lookup: CDR1 GTSNPN, CDR2 SVGIG (reference sequence). The CDR3, as DNA: TGTGCCTGGAGTGTATCCGGTGGGGGGGGCAATTCACCCCTCCACTTT. It specifies CAWSVSGGGGNSPLHF.

This clone was recorded a few times. The chain links TRBV7-2 to TRBJ2-5; 7 nucleotides align to TRBD1. This CDR3 comprises 14 residues. Per the germline V gene, CDR1 is SGHTA and CDR2 is FQGNSA. CDR3 protein: CATSRDSLARTQYF. CDR3 sequence (DNA): TGTGCAACCTCCCGGGACAGCCTCGCTCGTACCCAGTACTTC.